This T cell receptor (beta chain) originates from a study of lymphopenia after photon versus proton radiotherapy. V was cut by 1 base and J by 2 bases, with 19 bases left in between. The CDR3 consists of 18 residues. Germline CDR1 reads SGHAT; CDR2 reads FQNNGV. The assay was immunoSEQ multiplex PCR, and TCRdb's table has in-frame clones only and misses some. The sample includes about 62,000 clones, about 85% of them seen just once. Notes on the study in general: Post-nadir TCR diversity decline inversely tracked overall survival among those who died. Oligoclonal CD8+ Temra expansion after nadir drove photon patients' diversity drop. Survival link was tested only in deceased patients; proton benefit remains a possibility.

On this clone itself: The antigen is unknown.

The TCR was taken from a man older than 75 with esophageal cancer. The material was peripheral blood, obtained from a patient treated with proton-based radiotherapy. This rearrangement joins TRBV11-2 to TRBJ2-3; no clear D gene. The CDR3 bases are TGTGCCAGCAGCTTAGTTTACAGCCAGGCCAGAGTCACAGATACGCAGTATTTT. Translation: CASSLVYSQARVTDTQYF.